The 19 T cell receptor beta chains reported below all come from one sample, sequenced in a study of glioma-infiltrating T cells after dendritic cell vaccination. Libraries were prepared by immunoSEQ multiplex PCR; TCRdb keeps only in-frame clonotypes and omits some of them. The sample contains almost 65,000 clones, 80% to 85% of which appear only once. The sample in question was blood, obtained before dendritic cell vaccination. These receptors were taken from a human donor with glioblastoma.

CDR3 sequence: CASSPETGREKLFF. The DNA of the CDR3 is TGTGCCAGCTCACCAGAGACAGGGCGTGAAAAACTGTTTTTT. The rearrangement joins TRBV18 to TRBJ1-4; 7 bases line up with TRBD1. The trim removed 2 bases at V and 7 bases at J, leaving 4 bases unmatched. Per the germline V gene, CDR1 is KGHSH and CDR2 is LQKENI. This CDR3 has 14 residues. Full variable domain (missing parts from reference TRBV18 and TRBJ1-4): NAGVMQNPRHLVRRRGQEARLRCSPMKGHSHVYWYRQLPEEGLKFMVYLQKENIIDESGMPKERFSAEFPKEGPSILRIQQVVRGDSAAYFCASSPETGREKLFFGSGTQLSVL.

This chain links TRBV6-1 with TRBJ2-2, with D possibly being TRBD1 (5 bases). V was shortened by 6 bases and J by 1 base, with 12 bases between the two germline ends. CDR1 is MNHNS, CDR2 SASEGT, per germline. The CDR3 sequence is 15 residues long. The DNA for the CDR3 is TGTGCCAGCAGCTACGGACACCTGAACACCGGGGAGCTGTTTTTT. Translating it yields CASSYGHLNTGELFF.

The chain uses TRBV28 and TRBJ2-7; 8 nucleotides agree with TRBD1. The CDR3 consists of 16 residues. Trimming cost V 5 bases and J 7 bases; bases outside gene matches: 16. CDR1 and CDR2 from the germline V gene are MDHEN and SYDVKM. CDR3 sequence (DNA): TGTGCCAGCAGTACCCGGACAGGGCGGAATTTAGGGGAGCAGTACTTC. The encoded protein is CASSTRTGRNLGEQYF. The full variable domain, completed using reference TRBV28 and TRBJ2-7, is DVKVTQSSRYLVKRTGEKVFLECVQDMDHENMFWYRQDPGLGLRLIYFSYDVKMKEKGDIPEGYSVSREKKERFSLILESASTNQTSMYLCASSTRTGRNLGEQYFGPGTRLTVT.

The V gene is TRBV7-6, the J gene TRBJ2-5, with a possible D match to TRBD1 (5 bases). Matching the DNA end better, TRBJ2-7 makes the J call doubtful. Per germline, CDR1 SGHVS and CDR2 FNYEAQ. The length of the CDR3 is 14 residues. CDR3 loop: CASSSRQGYYEQYF. Written as DNA, the CDR3 is TGTGCCAGCAGCTCCAGGCAGGGTTACTACGAGCAGTACTTC.

The rearrangement joins TRBV7-6 to TRBJ2-1; a weak D match, TRBD1 (5 bases). Germline V CDR1 and CDR2: SGHVS, FNYEAQ. V lost 5 bases, J lost 5 bases, and 7 bases lay in between. The CDR3 sequence is 12 residues long. Written as DNA, the CDR3 is TGTGCCAGCAGCGTGACAGACAATGAGCAGTTCTTC. It encodes CASSVTDNEQFF.

CDR3 bases: TGTGCCAGCTCACCCGTCCGGGGAGGGAATGAGCAGTTCTTC. It codes for CASSPVRGGNEQFF. The rearrangement links TRBV18 to TRBJ2-1; 7 bases align to TRBD2. The CDR3 runs 14 residues. With 3 bases clipped from V and 7 bases from J, the junction kept 6 bases outside the gene matches. The germline gives CDR1 KGHSH, CDR2 LQKENI.

The chain has TRBV28 and TRBJ1-2; D remains unclear. Germline loops: CDR1 MDHEN, CDR2 SYDVKM. There are 16 residues in the CDR3. V was trimmed by 5 bases and J by 5 bases, leaving 21 bases between them. CDR3 nucleotides: TGTGCCAGCAGTCCCACGGAACAAGAGGGTATTTATGGCTACACCTTC. As protein: CASSPTEQEGIYGYTF.

This clone was recorded a few times. The J gene is TRBJ1-1, the V gene TRBV6-1; 7 positions match TRBD1. The CDR3 has 15 residues. CDR1 and CDR2 (germline): MNHNS, SASEGT. V trimming: 4 bases; J trimming: 4 bases; junction bases outside the gene matches: 9. The DNA of the CDR3 is TGTGCCAGCAGTGCCGACCGGGACAGCTTCACTGAAGCTTTCTTT. Amino acid sequence: CASSADRDSFTEAFF.

This clone was found once. The chain recombines TRBV5-3 with TRBJ2-5, with TRBD2 matching 10 bases. TRBV5-3 qualifies as an ORF whose function is uncertain. V shed 0 bases, J shed 5 bases, and the junction held 10 bases outside the gene matches. This CDR3 contains 17 residues. CDR3 in amino acids: CARSLAAVAGGYETQYF. The CDR3 coding sequence is TGTGCCAGAAGCTTGGCCGCAGTAGCGGGGGGATATGAGACCCAGTACTTC.

The chain recombines TRBV2 with TRBJ2-2, with 7 bases identical to TRBD1. This CDR3 is 14 amino acids long. Germline loops: CDR1 SNHLY, CDR2 FYNNEI. The V gene end was trimmed by 6 bases and the J gene end by 5 bases; junction bases not matched to a gene: 6. In DNA, the CDR3 is TGTGCCAGCAGCCGATCGACAGGGACCGGGGAGCTGTTTTTT. Translation gives CASSRSTGTGELFF.

This clone was recorded a few times. CDR3 DNA: TGCGCCAGCAGCCAAGGTAGCCAGGAAGCTTTCTTT. This codes for CASSQGSQEAFF. V is TRBV4-1 and J is TRBJ1-1; no definite D call. Trimming stripped 1 base from V and 8 bases from J, with 8 bases between. This CDR3 has 12 amino acids. Germline V gene lookup returns CDR1 MGHRA and CDR2 YSYEKL.

CDR3 coding DNA: TGTGCCAGCAGCGTAGACGGTCGGAGTCAGCCCCAGCATTTT. It codes for CASSVDGRSQPQHF. The V and J genes are TRBV9 and TRBJ1-5, with D unresolved. The CDR3 runs 14 residues. Germline CDR1 SGDLS, CDR2 YYNGEE. Trimming stripped 0 bases from V and 6 bases from J, with 10 bases between.

The rearrangement links TRBV28 to TRBJ1-1; D unresolved. The ends were cut back, 5 bases at V and 10 bases at J, with 14 bases in the middle. This CDR3 spans 12 amino acids. Per the germline V gene, CDR1 is MDHEN and CDR2 is SYDVKM. CDR3 protein: CASSPQNVLAFF. DNA for the CDR3: TGTGCCAGCAGTCCACAAAATGTGTTAGCTTTCTTT. The full variable domain, its missing parts supplied by reference TRBV28 and TRBJ1-1, is DVKVTQSSRYLVKRTGEKVFLECVQDMDHENMFWYRQDPGLGLRLIYFSYDVKMKEKGDIPEGYSVSREKKERFSLILESASTNQTSMYLCASSPQNVLAFFGQGTRLTVV.

The chain combines TRBV7-8 with TRBJ1-2; D is ambiguous. CDR1 and CDR2 (germline): SGHVS, FQNEAQ. The CDR3 sequence is 13 residues long. V lost 5 bases and J lost 2, with 9 bases in between. The CDR3 spells CASSPVGNYGYTF. Here the CDR3 DNA reads TGTGCCAGCAGCCCGGTCGGGAACTATGGCTACACCTTC.

This rearrangement joins TRBV7-6 to TRBJ1-1, with TRBD1 matching over 7 bases. CDR3 length: 14 residues. V lost 1 base and J lost 4; bases outside the gene matches: 3. Germline V gene sequence: CDR1 SGHVS, CDR2 FNYEAQ. CDR3 DNA: TGTGCCAGCAGCTTAGGACAGGGTTCCACTGAAGCTTTCTTT. Protein sequence: CASSLGQGSTEAFF.

V is TRBV6-5 and J is TRBJ1-3; D unclear. V shed 4 bases and J shed 0 bases, with 13 bases lying between them. The germline gives CDR1 MNHEY, CDR2 SVGAGI. This CDR3 is built from 16 residues. The CDR3, as DNA: TGTGCCAGCAGTTTTTCAGGAGGTCTCTCTGGAAACACCATATATTTT. Protein sequence: CASSFSGGLSGNTIYF.

The count of this clone is one. The chain employs TRBV9 and TRBJ1-4, with D possibly being TRBD1 (5 bases). The germline V gene has CDR1 SGDLS and CDR2 YYNGEE. V was cut by 4 bases and J by 4 bases, with 17 bases left in between. CDR3 length equals 16 residues. The CDR3 is CASSPTNTGFNEKLFF. The CDR3 DNA sequence: TGTGCCAGCAGCCCCACGAATACAGGATTTAATGAAAAACTGTTTTTT.

The rearrangement uses TRBV9 and TRBJ1-3; 7 nucleotides agree with TRBD1. The germline V gene encodes CDR1 SGDLS and CDR2 YYNGEE. Losses at the gene ends were 3 bases for V and 4 bases for J; bases not matched to a gene: 4. The CDR3 runs 14 residues. CDR3 sequence: CASSAGTEGNTIYF. The CDR3 region has the DNA TGTGCCAGCAGCGCGGGGACAGAAGGAAACACCATATATTTT.

The rearrangement joins TRBV6-5 to TRBJ2-5, with 9 bases aligning to TRBD2. The CDR3 sequence is 15 residues long. Trimming at V came to 2 bases and at J to 4 bases, leaving 5 bases not matched to a gene. In germline, CDR1 is MNHEY, CDR2 SVGAGI. The DNA for the CDR3 is TGTGCCAGCAGTTACGCGGGGGGGCGCGGAGAGACCCAGTACTTC. This encodes CASSYAGGRGETQYF.